One and the same sample provided the 28 T cell receptor beta chains below, sequenced in a study of blood T cell repertoires in COVID-19. The repertoire was sequenced with immunoSEQ multiplex PCR; TCRdb's copy has only in-frame clones and lacks some. The table lists fewer than 150,000 clones, approximately 80% of them singletons. Sequencing input: peripheral blood. Receptor source: a human donor in a cohort sampled during active COVID-19.

The V and J genes are TRBV12-5 and TRBJ1-1; no reliable D call. This CDR3 comprises 14 residues. Trimming pared 5 bases from V and 0 bases from J, leaving 10 bases between. Germline V gene sequence: CDR1 LGHNT, CDR2 FRNRAP. Here the CDR3 DNA reads TGTGCTAGTGGTCGATCAGGTATGAACACTGAAGCTTTCTTT. It yields the protein CASGRSGMNTEAFF.

This CDR3 is CASSLGPLAPYGYTF. CDR3 DNA sequence: TGTGCCAGCAGCTTAGGCCCTTTGGCACCTTATGGCTACACCTTC. This rearrangement joins TRBV7-2 to TRBJ1-2, with D hard to call. Trimming took off 1 base at V and 5 bases at J, with 14 bases between the two ends. Germline V gene data show CDR1 as SGHTA and CDR2 as FQGNSA. This CDR3 is 15 amino acids long.

This chain connects TRBV7-9 to TRBJ2-3; D possibly corresponds to TRBD2 (5 bases). Trimming shortened V by 5 bases and J by 7 bases, and 10 bases separated the two germline ends. The CDR3 totals 12 residues. Per germline, CDR1 SEHNR and CDR2 FQNEAQ (reference sequence). The CDR3 bases are TGTGCCAGCAGCCAGGACTCTAATACGCAGTATTTT. Its translation: CASSQDSNTQYF.

This clone was counted between two and nine times. This chain joins TRBV6-5 and TRBJ2-2; D uncertain. The CDR3 length is 15 residues. The germline CDR1 and CDR2 sequences are MNHEY and SVGAGI. The V and J ends lost 7 bases and 9 bases respectively, with 21 bases between them. The CDR3 DNA reads as TGTGCCAGCAACAGTCGTGAAGGTGCGCGTTGGGAGCTGTTTTTT. This gives the protein CASNSREGARWELFF.

V gene TRBV27 combines with J gene TRBJ2-7; no clear D gene. V dropped 2 bases and J dropped 3 bases, with 14 bases sitting between them. This CDR3 has 15 residues. Germline V gives CDR1 MNHEY, CDR2 SMNVEV (reference sequence). The CDR3 loop is CASSLSSSLVYEQYF. For the CDR3, the DNA is TGTGCCAGCAGTTTAAGTAGTTCCCTGGTCTACGAGCAGTACTTC.

V is TRBV25-1 and J is TRBJ2-7; tentative D call: TRBD1 (5 bases). V was cut by 8 bases and J by 2 bases, with 16 bases left in between. In germline, CDR1 is MGHDK, CDR2 SYGVNS. CDR3 length: 14 residues. This CDR3 reads CASPQGARAYEQYF. The CDR3 DNA reads TGTGCCAGCCCCCAAGGGGCCAGAGCCTACGAGCAGTACTTC.

The chain uses TRBV5-5 and TRBJ2-2; tentatively, D is TRBD2 (5 bases). Germline assignment: CDR1 SGHKS and CDR2 YYEKEE (reference sequence). The V gene lost 2 bases and the J gene lost 0 bases, with 11 bases spanning the gap. CDR3 length: 16 residues. CDR3 loop: CASSFFAGTNTGELFF. For the CDR3, the DNA is TGTGCCAGCAGCTTCTTTGCGGGTACGAACACCGGGGAGCTGTTTTTT.

V and J are TRBV25-1 and TRBJ1-1; 9 bases are a match to TRBD1. The CDR3 length is 14 residues. CDR1 and CDR2 (germline): MGHDK, SYGVNS. Trimming removed 6 bases from V and 9 bases from J; junction bases left unmatched: 11. This chain's CDR3 is CASRGSGTGPQAFF. The CDR3 nucleotides read TGTGCCAGCAGAGGAAGTGGGACAGGGCCACAAGCTTTCTTT.

This clone came up a few times. The genes are TRBV19 and TRBJ2-4, with 7 positions matching TRBD1. Trimming cost V 4 bases and J 0 bases; bases outside gene matches: 6. The V gene's germline CDR1 is LNHDA and CDR2 SQIVND (reference sequence). CDR3 length equals 16 residues. The CDR3 DNA reads as TGTGCCAGTAGTACAACAGGGGTAAGAGCCAAAAACATTCAGTACTTC. It codes for CASSTTGVRAKNIQYF. Full variable domain (outside the CDR3, taken from reference TRBV19 and TRBJ2-4): DGGITQSPKYLFRKEGQNVTLSCEQNLNHDAMYWYRQDPGQGLRLIYYSQIVNDFQKGDIAEGYSVSREKKESFPLTVTSAQKNPTAFYLCASSTTGVRAKNIQYFGAGTRLSVL.

The chain joins TRBV10-1 to TRBJ1-4; D gene ambiguous. The CDR3 spans 14 residues. CDR1 and CDR2 from the germline V gene are WNHNN and SYGVQD (reference sequence). The V end lost 9 bases, the J end lost 2 bases, and 13 bases lay between the germline ends. The DNA for the CDR3 is TGCGCCAGGGGCCGCGGGAGGACTAATGAAAAACTGTTTTTT. Encoded protein: CARGRGRTNEKLFF.

V and J are TRBV29-1 and TRBJ2-1, with D possibly TRBD2 on 5 matching bases. V lost 4 bases to trimming and J lost 6 bases, with 7 bases between them. The CDR3 covers 11 residues. The germline CDR1 and CDR2 sequences are SQVTM and ANQGSEA. The CDR3 DNA is TGCAGCGTTGGGGCGGGCAATGAGCAGTTCTTC. It encodes CSVGAGNEQFF.

The gene calls are TRBV6-4 and TRBJ1-3; the D gene is possibly TRBD1 (5 bases). Trimming took off 0 bases at V and 0 bases at J, with 15 bases between the two ends. Germline CDR1 is MRHNA and CDR2 is SNTAGT. This CDR3 spans 18 amino acids. Here the CDR3 DNA reads TGTGCCAGCAGTGACTCCGGTACAGGTAAGGACTCTGGAAACACCATATATTTT. Protein product: CASSDSGTGKDSGNTIYF.

The CDR3, as DNA: TGTGCCACCAGTGATGCGGGACCCTCGGGCGATGAGCAGTTCTTC. Translating it yields CATSDAGPSGDEQFF. The chain uses TRBV24-1 and TRBJ2-1; the D gene is possibly TRBD2 (6 bases). From germline, CDR1 is KGHDR and CDR2 SFDVKD. CDR3 length: 15 residues. Between the trimmed V and J ends, which lost 3 bases and 8 bases, there was a span of 16 bases.

The sample holds a few counts of this clone. This sequence joins TRBV4-3 and TRBJ1-2; the D is unclear. The V end lost 0 bases, the J end lost 6 bases, and 14 bases lay between the germline ends. The germline gives CDR1 LGHNA, CDR2 YSLEER. The CDR3 is 15 residues long. The chain's CDR3 is CASSQELGLKDGYTF. DNA for the CDR3: TGCGCCAGCAGCCAAGAACTAGGGCTGAAGGATGGCTACACCTTC.

This clone has only a few counts. The V gene is TRBV7-2, the J gene TRBJ2-1; D is uncertain. This CDR3 has 11 residues. The germline V gene encodes CDR1 SGHTA and CDR2 FQGNSA. Trimming removed 5 bases from V and 3 bases from J, with 2 bases in between. In DNA form, the CDR3 reads TGTGCCAGCAGCCGCTACAATGAGCAGTTCTTC. Its translation: CASSRYNEQFF.

The DNA for the CDR3 is TGTGCCAGCAGTGAACTCCCCGGGTTCGGTGAAGCTTTCTTT. It is translated as CASSELPGFGEAFF. The chain recombines TRBV6-1 with TRBJ1-1, with unresolved D. This CDR3 comprises 14 residues. Germline CDR1 is MNHNS and CDR2 is SASEGT. Trimming stripped 2 bases from V and 7 bases from J, with 14 bases between.

The chain links TRBV27 to TRBJ1-2; the match to TRBD1 covers 9 bases. The CDR3 extends over 13 amino acids. V trimming: 7 bases; J trimming: 8 bases; junction bases outside the gene matches: 8. Germline V gene data show CDR1 as MNHEY and CDR2 as SMNVEV (reference sequence). The CDR3 reads CASKFRQGDGYTF. In DNA form, the CDR3 reads TGTGCCAGCAAGTTTCGACAGGGGGACGGCTACACCTTC.

The chain couples TRBV6-5 to TRBJ2-2, with D perhaps matching TRBD1 (6 bases). Trimming took off 6 bases at V and 0 bases at J, with 11 bases between the two ends. The germline V gene has CDR1 MNHEY and CDR2 SVGAGI. The CDR3 is 15 amino acids. In nucleotides, the CDR3 is TGTGCCAGCAGGAACGACAGGCCGAACACCGGGGAGCTGTTTTTT. This translates into CASRNDRPNTGELFF.

V and J are TRBV9 and TRBJ2-1; 16 nucleotides match TRBD2. The trim removed 3 bases at V and 6 bases at J, leaving 3 bases unmatched. The CDR3 loop spans 16 amino acids. Germline CDR1 reads SGDLS; CDR2 reads YYNGEE. The CDR3: CASSEGLAGGLNEQFF. Written as DNA, the CDR3 is TGTGCCAGCAGCGAGGGACTAGCGGGGGGGCTCAATGAGCAGTTCTTC.

The V gene is TRBV6-2 or TRBV6-3, the J gene TRBJ1-2; 9 bases map to TRBD1. J lost 0 bases, V lost 2 bases, and 4 bases had no gene match. The CDR3 runs 16 residues. From germline, CDR1 is MNHEY and CDR2 SVGEGT. CDR3: CASSYGGTGSNYGYTF. CDR3 coding DNA: TGTGCCAGCAGTTACGGAGGGACAGGGTCTAACTATGGCTACACCTTC.

The rearrangement uses TRBV5-1 and TRBJ2-3; 7 bases align to TRBD1. V trimming: 7 bases; J trimming: 1 base; junction bases outside the gene matches: 12. The CDR3 runs 16 residues. Germline V CDR1 and CDR2: SGHRS, YFSETQ. This chain's CDR3 is CASAGVSGQRTDTQYF. Written as DNA, the CDR3 is TGCGCCAGCGCAGGGGTGTCGGGACAGCGCACAGATACGCAGTATTTT.

In DNA form, the CDR3 reads TGTGCCAGCTGGGACAGGGTGAACACCGGGGAGCTGTTTTTT. The encoded protein is CASWDRVNTGELFF. The chain joins TRBV19 to TRBJ2-2; 9 bases are a match to TRBD1. V was clipped by 9 bases and J by 1 base; unmatched bases: 3. CDR3 size: 14 residues. CDR1 is LNHDA and CDR2 is SQIVND in the germline V gene (reference sequence).

The chain carries TRBV18 and TRBJ2-3; 13 nucleotides align to TRBD2. Losses at the gene ends were 6 bases for V and 4 bases for J; bases not matched to a gene: 7. This CDR3 spans 16 amino acids. Germline loops: CDR1 KGHSH, CDR2 LQKENI. The CDR3 sequence: CASSPTSGGVADTQYF. Here the CDR3 DNA reads TGTGCCAGCTCGCCCACTAGCGGGGGGGTCGCAGATACGCAGTATTTT. The variable domain in full, completed from reference TRBV18 and TRBJ2-3, reads NAGVMQNPRHLVRRRGQEARLRCSPMKGHSHVYWYRQLPEEGLKFMVYLQKENIIDESGMPKERFSAEFPKEGPSILRIQQVVRGDSAAYFCASSPTSGGVADTQYFGPGTRLTVL.

In its sample, this clone was seen a few times. The CDR3 here is CASSPAGTSGVTSYNEQFF. In DNA, the CDR3 is TGTGCCAGCAGTCCGGCCGGGACTAGCGGGGTTACCTCCTACAATGAGCAGTTCTTC. This chain connects TRBV7-3 to TRBJ2-1, with 13 bases identical to TRBD2. The V and J ends lost 6 bases and 0 bases, in that order; junction bases with no gene match: 11. The CDR3 is made up of 19 amino acids. CDR1 and CDR2 (germline): SGHTA, FQGTGA.

This rearrangement joins TRBV15 to TRBJ1-6; D is possibly TRBD1 (5 bases). CDR3 size: 15 residues. Germline assignment: CDR1 LNHNV and CDR2 YYDKDF (reference sequence). V lost 3 bases and J lost 5, with 11 bases in between. The CDR3 DNA reads TGTGCCACCAGCAGTGTGACAGTTAATAATTCACCCCTCCACTTT. This sequence encodes CATSSVTVNNSPLHF.

The chain combines TRBV4-3 with TRBJ2-1, with D hard to call. Germline V gene sequence: CDR1 LGHNA, CDR2 YSLEER. Trimming pared 0 bases from V and 8 bases from J, leaving 8 bases between. There are 13 residues in the CDR3. In DNA, the CDR3 is TGCGCCAGCAGCCAAGAGTACAGTCATGAGCAGTTCTTC. Amino acid sequence: CASSQEYSHEQFF.

V usage is TRBV15 and J usage is TRBJ1-5; possibly TRBD1 for D (5 bases). The V end was cut by 0 bases, the J end by 7 bases, with 16 bases between. The germline gives CDR1 LNHNV, CDR2 YYDKDF (reference sequence). The CDR3 runs to 16 residues. Here the CDR3 reads CATSRDQRQGGQPQHF. Here the CDR3 DNA reads TGTGCCACCAGCAGAGATCAGAGGCAGGGAGGACAGCCCCAGCATTTT.

V gene TRBV28 combines with J gene TRBJ2-5; possibly TRBD1 for D (6 bases). CDR1 is MDHEN, CDR2 SYDVKM, per germline. Deletions cut 3 bases from V and 2 bases from J, with 7 bases between. The CDR3 sequence is 13 residues long. CDR3 nucleotide sequence: TGTGCCAGCAGTTTTAGGGGGCAAGAGACCCAGTACTTC. Translation: CASSFRGQETQYF.